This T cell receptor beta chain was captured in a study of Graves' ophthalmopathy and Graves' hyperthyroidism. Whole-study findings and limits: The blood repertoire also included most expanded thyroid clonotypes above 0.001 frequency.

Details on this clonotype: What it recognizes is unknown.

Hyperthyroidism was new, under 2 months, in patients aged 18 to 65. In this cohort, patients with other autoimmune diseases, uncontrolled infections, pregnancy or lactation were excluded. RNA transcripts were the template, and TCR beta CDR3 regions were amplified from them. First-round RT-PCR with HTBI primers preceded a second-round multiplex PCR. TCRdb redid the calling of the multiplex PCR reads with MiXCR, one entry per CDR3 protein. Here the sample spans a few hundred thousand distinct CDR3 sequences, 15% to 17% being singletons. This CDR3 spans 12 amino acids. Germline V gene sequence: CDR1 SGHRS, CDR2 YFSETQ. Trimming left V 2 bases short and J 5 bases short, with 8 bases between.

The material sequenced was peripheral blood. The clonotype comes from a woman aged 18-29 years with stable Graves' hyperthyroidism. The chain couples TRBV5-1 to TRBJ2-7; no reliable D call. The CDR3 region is CASSFGSNEQYF. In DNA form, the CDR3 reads TGCGCCAGCAGCTTCGGGTCGAACGAGCAGTACTTC.